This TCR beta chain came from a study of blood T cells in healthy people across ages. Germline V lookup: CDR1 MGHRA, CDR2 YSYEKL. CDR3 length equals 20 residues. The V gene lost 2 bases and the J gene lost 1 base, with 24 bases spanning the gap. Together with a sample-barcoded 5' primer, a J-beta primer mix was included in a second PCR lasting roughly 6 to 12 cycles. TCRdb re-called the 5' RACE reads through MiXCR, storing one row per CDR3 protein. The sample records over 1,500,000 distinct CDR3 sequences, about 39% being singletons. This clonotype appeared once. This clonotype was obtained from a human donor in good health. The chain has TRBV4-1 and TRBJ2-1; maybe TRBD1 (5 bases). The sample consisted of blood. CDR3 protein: CASSQKIPRQLRVSYNEQFF. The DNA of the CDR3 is TGCGCCAGCAGCCAAAAAATTCCCCGACAGCTAAGAGTATCCTACAATGAGCAGTTCTTC.